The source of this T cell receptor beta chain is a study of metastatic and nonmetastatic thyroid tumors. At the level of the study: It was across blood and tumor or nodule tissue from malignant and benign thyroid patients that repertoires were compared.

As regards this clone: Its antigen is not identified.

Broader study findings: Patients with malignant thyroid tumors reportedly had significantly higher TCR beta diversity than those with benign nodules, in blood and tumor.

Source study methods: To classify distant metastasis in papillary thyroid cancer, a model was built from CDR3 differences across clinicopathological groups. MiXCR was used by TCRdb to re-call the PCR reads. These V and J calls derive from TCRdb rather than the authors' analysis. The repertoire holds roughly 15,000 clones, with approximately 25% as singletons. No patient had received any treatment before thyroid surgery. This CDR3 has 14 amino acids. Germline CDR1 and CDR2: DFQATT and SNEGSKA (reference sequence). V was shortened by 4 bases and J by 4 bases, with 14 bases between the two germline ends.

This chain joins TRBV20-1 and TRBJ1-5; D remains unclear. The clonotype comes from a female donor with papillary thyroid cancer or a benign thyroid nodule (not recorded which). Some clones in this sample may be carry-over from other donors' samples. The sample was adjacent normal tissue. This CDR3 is CSATGSGVNQPQHF. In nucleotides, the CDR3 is TGCAGTGCTACGGGGTCCGGGGTGAATCAGCCCCAGCATTTT.